These 5 T cell receptor beta chains originate from one sample sequenced in a study of blood T cell repertoires in COVID-19. The assay was immunoSEQ multiplex PCR, and TCRdb's table has in-frame clones only and misses some. Of about 310,000 clones detected, 85% appear once; the ten largest clones hold under 2%. Sequenced sample: PBMCs or T cells enriched from blood (not recorded which). The receptors were gathered from a woman in her thirties who had been exposed to COVID-19.

J is TRBJ2-3 and V is TRBV18, with TRBD2 matching 9 bases. V lost 3 bases to trimming and J lost 3 bases; unmatched junction nucleotides: 19. CDR1 is KGHSH and CDR2 is LQKENI in the germline V gene. The CDR3 runs to 20 residues. In DNA, the CDR3 is TGTGCCAGCTCACCCCCCGACGTTAGGGTTGGACTAGCGCTGACAGATACGCAGTATTTT. This codes for CASSPPDVRVGLALTDTQYF.

The chain recombines TRBV28 with TRBJ2-7; tentative D call: TRBD1 (6 bases). CDR3 length: 14 amino acids. Germline lookup yields CDR1 MDHEN and CDR2 SYDVKM. V dropped 5 bases and J dropped 4 bases, with 15 bases sitting between them. The CDR3 sequence: CASSPPGQIYEQYF. CDR3 nucleotides: TGTGCCAGCAGTCCTCCGGGACAAATTTACGAGCAGTACTTC.

This clone was seen more than once but under ten times. The J gene is TRBJ1-2, the V gene TRBV5-1; D is undetermined. Trimming shortened V by 0 bases and J by 0 bases, and 6 bases separated the two germline ends. Germline CDR1 SGHRS, CDR2 YFSETQ. The CDR3 consists of 14 residues. DNA for the CDR3: TGCGCCAGCAGCTTGGCAGCGACTAACTATGGCTACACCTTC. Protein: CASSLAATNYGYTF. The whole variable domain, remainder taken from reference TRBV5-1 and TRBJ1-2, is KAGVTQTPRYLIKTRGQQVTLSCSPISGHRSVSWYQQTPGQGLQFLFEYFSETQRNKGNFPGRFSGRQFSNSRSEMNVSTLELGDSALYLCASSLAATNYGYTFGSGTRLTVV.

J is TRBJ1-4 and V is TRBV28; D gene ambiguous. The CDR3 is made up of 14 amino acids. From germline, CDR1 is MDHEN and CDR2 SYDVKM. V lost 6 bases and J lost 0, with 8 bases in between. DNA for the CDR3: TGTGCCAGCAGCCCACAGCCAACTAATGAAAAACTGTTTTTT. This codes for CASSPQPTNEKLFF.

Here the CDR3 reads CASSLPAGPSTDTQYF. CDR3 nucleotide sequence: TGTGCCAGCAGCTTACCAGCGGGCCCTAGCACAGATACGCAGTATTTT. The chain couples TRBV7-6 to TRBJ2-3; a weak D match, TRBD2 (6 bases). V lost 2 bases and J lost 0, with 12 bases in between. Germline V CDR1 and CDR2: SGHVS, FNYEAQ. The CDR3 totals 16 residues. Full variable domain (rest looked up from reference TRBV7-6 and TRBJ2-3): GAGVSQSPRYKVTKRGQDVALRCDPISGHVSLYWYRQALGQGPEFLTYFNYEAQQDKSGLPNDRFSAERPEGSISTLTIQRTEQRDSAMYRCASSLPAGPSTDTQYFGPGTRLTVL.